The present T cell receptor beta chain was sequenced within a study of human T cells and chemical hapten exposure. Study observations and caveats: Expanded TCR counts at PT1 were positively correlated with the patch test score. TCRs exceeding 1 in 1000 frequency stayed unchanged with DPC sensitization. Every donor had alopecia, and their immune response may therefore differ from healthy people's.

This clonotype has a count of ten or more. Its matching antigen is unknown. The V gene's germline CDR1 is MNHEY and CDR2 SMNVEV (reference sequence). CDR3 length: 14 residues. The ends were cut back, 6 bases at V and 0 bases at J, with 11 bases in the middle. TCRdb independently ran MiXCR on the RACE reads; one entry per CDR3 protein. The profile covers 350,000 to 450,000 distinct CDR3 sequences, with approximately 5.1% appearing a single time and 2.6% taken by the ten largest. The time point: pre-sensitization, week 0. Treatment here: therapeutic diphenylcyclopropenone sensitization with weekly scalp DPC. Participating donors were patients with alopecia, aged 18 to 70 years, considered appropriate candidates for DPC.

This receptor was taken from a woman between 45 and 65 years old with alopecia areata. Some clones in this sample may be carry-over from other donors' samples. This material consisted of whole blood, taken in connection with sensitization to the hapten diphenylcyclopropenone (DPC). The J gene is TRBJ1-1, the V gene TRBV27; a possible D gene is TRBD1 (5 bases). CDR3: CASSLGTLNTEAFF. The CDR3 DNA reads TGTGCCAGCAGCTTGGGGACCCTGAACACTGAAGCTTTCTTT.